Given below is one T cell receptor beta chain in context. These data come from a study of blood T cell repertoires in COVID-19. In the study overall: The study drew acute and convalescent COVID-19 samples from the United States, Italy and Spain. PBMCs, B-cell-depleted T cells, or T cells were the source of the cDNA or gDNA that made up the material.

In the authors' workflow: Reference gene primer amplification gave nucleated cell count estimates. The repertoire was sequenced with immunoSEQ multiplex PCR; TCRdb's copy has only in-frame clones and lacks some. Clonal size and the V and J genes are those of that table, whereas D and trimming came from the DNA. This table holds about 490,000 clones, approximately 85% found once. Germline V CDR1 and CDR2: SGHTA, FQGTGA. This CDR3 is built from 11 residues. V was shortened by 6 bases and J by 6 bases, with 9 bases between the two germline ends. The chain joins TRBV7-3 to TRBJ2-7; no clear D. This sequence originates from a human donor in a cohort sampled during active COVID-19. Sequencing input: peripheral blood. The CDR3 nucleotides read TGTGCCAGCAGACATACCCTCGAGCAGTACTTC. Its protein is CASRHTLEQYF.